This entry lists 10 T cell receptor beta chains sequenced from one sample in a study of CD8+ T cells in alopecia areata. Reverse transcribed after extraction, RNA yielded cDNA as the sequencing template. Clones were sequenced by immunoSEQ multiplex PCR, and TCRdb holds only the in-frame ones, with some missing. The data show around 160,000 clones, with approximately 50% seen just once and about 6.3% held by the top ten. Sequencing was performed on CD4+ T cells sorted from blood. The receptors derive from a human donor with alopecia areata.

The J gene is TRBJ2-3, the V gene TRBV27; D tentatively reads TRBD1 or TRBD2 (6 bases each). The CDR3 has 16 residues. From germline, CDR1 is MNHEY and CDR2 SMNVEV (reference sequence). The V gene lost 5 bases and the J gene lost 4 bases, with 19 bases spanning the gap. The CDR3 coding sequence is TGTGCCAGCAGTCTTATGCCGGGGGCCGCCCCAGATACGCAGTATTTT. Residues: CASSLMPGAAPDTQYF.

The rearrangement joins TRBV28 to TRBJ2-3, with D possibly matching TRBD2 (6 bases). V dropped 6 bases and J dropped 0 bases, with 13 bases sitting between them. The CDR3 loop spans 15 amino acids. The germline gives CDR1 MDHEN, CDR2 SYDVKM. The CDR3 sequence is CASSGMRDSTDTQYF. The CDR3 DNA is TGTGCCAGCAGCGGAATGCGGGATAGCACAGATACGCAGTATTTT.

V gene TRBV29-1 combines with J gene TRBJ1-4; no clear D gene. The germline CDR1 and CDR2 sequences are SQVTM and ANQGSEA. The V and J ends lost 4 bases and 7 bases respectively, with 7 bases between them. The length of the CDR3 is 11 residues. The CDR3: CSVASGEKLFF. For the CDR3, the DNA is TGCAGCGTTGCATCGGGTGAAAAACTGTTTTTT.

The rearrangement links TRBV5-1 to TRBJ2-3; the D is unclear. CDR1 is SGHRS, CDR2 YFSETQ, per germline. The CDR3 extends over 14 amino acids. Trimming removed 4 bases from V and 4 bases from J, with 13 bases in between. This CDR3 is CASSPALGSDTQYF. The CDR3 DNA reads as TGCGCCAGCAGCCCCGCCCTGGGGTCAGATACGCAGTATTTT.

This clone showed up just a few times. The genes are TRBV19 and TRBJ2-1; 8 nucleotides match TRBD2. V shed 8 bases and J 0 bases; nucleotides not matched to a gene: 9. The length of the CDR3 is 16 residues. CDR1 and CDR2 (germline): LNHDA, SQIVND (reference sequence). CDR3 in amino acids: CASGGGTASSYNEQFF. The DNA for the CDR3 is TGTGCCAGTGGCGGGGGGACGGCGAGCTCCTACAATGAGCAGTTCTTC. The entire variable domain, with the rest obtained from reference TRBV19 and TRBJ2-1, is as follows: DGGITQSPKYLFRKEGQNVTLSCEQNLNHDAMYWYRQDPGQGLRLIYYSQIVNDFQKGDIAEGYSVSREKKESFPLTVTSAQKNPTAFYLCASGGGTASSYNEQFFGPGTRLTVL.

The J gene is TRBJ2-7, the V gene TRBV29-1; the D gene could be TRBD1 or TRBD2 (6 bases each). From germline, CDR1 is SQVTM and CDR2 ANQGSEA. Trimming took off 3 bases at V and 0 bases at J, with 15 bases between the two ends. The CDR3 contains 15 residues. Here the CDR3 DNA reads TGCAGCGTTGAGATAGGGGGGTCTATCTCCTACGAGCAGTACTTC. Amino acid sequence: CSVEIGGSISYEQYF.

This clone was observed a handful of times. The chain joins TRBV14 to TRBJ2-7, with a tentative D call TRBD1 (6 bases). From germline, CDR1 is SGHDN and CDR2 FVKESK. Between the trimmed V and J ends, which lost 1 base and 3 bases, there was a span of 7 bases. The CDR3 length is 13 residues. The CDR3 loop is CASSQGQDYEQYF. In DNA form, the CDR3 reads TGTGCCAGCAGCCAAGGACAGGACTACGAGCAGTACTTC.

The J gene is TRBJ1-2, the V gene TRBV5-1; a weak D match, TRBD1 (5 bases). CDR1 is SGHRS, CDR2 YFSETQ, per germline. V lost 9 bases and J lost 1, with 10 bases in between. CDR3 length: 12 residues. The CDR3 loop is CATREGNYGYTF. The CDR3 region has the DNA TGCGCCACCAGGGAGGGTAACTATGGCTACACCTTC.

This chain links TRBV29-1 with TRBJ2-1; TRBD2 matches 9 bases. The junction had 3 bases not matched to a gene; V was cut back by 3 bases and J by 6 bases. The CDR3 is 13 amino acids. Germline V gene sequence: CDR1 SQVTM, CDR2 ANQGSEA. CDR3 sequence (DNA): TGCAGCGTTGAGGCGGGAGGGGGCAATGAGCAGTTCTTC. This codes for CSVEAGGGNEQFF.

J is TRBJ2-6 and V is TRBV6-5; D may be TRBD2 (5 bases). Trimming took off 2 bases at V and 1 base at J, with 9 bases between the two ends. This CDR3 contains 16 residues. Germline V lookup: CDR1 MNHEY, CDR2 SVGAGI. The CDR3 DNA reads as TGTGCCAGCAGTTACCGCAGAGGGTCTGGGGCCAACGTCCTGACTTTC. Translating it yields CASSYRRGSGANVLTF.